This TCR beta chain was sequenced during a study of Ad26.COV2.S vaccination and SARS-CoV-2 variants. About this clone: The junction departs from the called germline gene at one end, perhaps through a read error.

Profiling relied on immunoSEQ multiplex PCR, and the TCRdb table lists in-frame clones only, not all of them. Of some 250,000 clones listed, approximately 90% were seen once; the top ten hold approximately 12%. The CDR3 sequence is 15 residues long. The germline CDR1 and CDR2 sequences are SGHRS and YFSETQ. This sample's treatment: roughly 20 received Ad26.COV2.S at low or high dose, single or two shots; roughly five received placebo; per-sample allocation not given. Sampling happened 63 days after the first vaccine or placebo injection. Source: peripheral blood, taken in a trial of Ad26.COV2.S vaccine versus placebo. The chain carries TRBV5-1 and TRBJ2-1; weak D call: TRBD1 (5 bases). This receptor was obtained from a person between 18 and 59 years old who received the Ad26.COV2.S COVID-19 vaccine or a placebo. CDR3 sequence reads: CVSSLVAGWLNEQFF. The CDR3 region has the DNA TGCGTCAGCAGCTTGGTGGCAGGGTGGTTGAATGAGCAGTTCTTC.